This entry concerns a single T cell receptor (beta chain). Antigen unknown. This sample is drawn from a study of PD-L1 blockade in urothelial cancer. Study conclusions and caveats: It was durable-benefit patients whose tumor-associated blood clones expanded more at 3 weeks.

Time point specified: pretreatment peripheral blood. Only in-frame clones appear in the TCRdb table, and some are missing; sequencing was by immunoSEQ multiplex PCR. This table holds some 87,000 clones, around 90% found once. Germline loops: CDR1 MDHEN, CDR2 SYDVKM. V shed 3 bases and J shed 2 bases, with 8 bases lying between them. The CDR3 runs to 14 residues. The specimen comprised PBMCs, sampled around atezolizumab (anti-PD-L1) treatment. J is TRBJ1-3 and V is TRBV28; D call uncertain. The TCR originated in a man aged 55-75 years with urothelial cancer. The CDR3 is CASSFGGTGNTIYF. As DNA, the CDR3 is TGTGCCAGCAGTTTTGGAGGGACTGGAAACACCATATATTTT.